This T cell receptor (beta chain) emerged from a study of T cells after yellow fever vaccination (dated by TCRdb to the late 2010s). Study-level background: The SMART-Seq v4 Ultra Low Input RNA kit was used to prepare libraries from fractions with low cell numbers. To follow T-cell clones before and after both primary and booster YFV17D yellow fever vaccination, bulk TCR alpha and beta repertoires underwent longitudinal sequencing. Two healthy male donors, one aged 18 to 30 and one aged 30 to 40 years, made up the cohort. Bulk PBMC replicates and cell subsets were isolated from blood drawn at multiple timepoints before and after both primary and secondary immunization. The paper as a whole reports these results and caveats: A small share of clonotypes was detected in both CD4 and CD8 compartments, with the overlap likely arising from convergent recombination. After the booster, most clones that had expanded after primary vaccination were detected again (approximately 95% of CD4 and around 88% of CD8), suggesting broad maintenance of memory. The study included only two donors, which limits how far the findings can be generalized. Computational filtering was needed because FACS-sorted repertoires could contain abundant contaminating clonotypes from the bulk population. Compared with the primary T-cell response, the secondary T-cell response was weaker but faster, peaking on day 5 rather than day 15.

CDR1 SNHLY and CDR2 FYNNEI were looked up in the germline V gene. V drops 7 bases and J drops 4 bases, leaving 16 bases in between. The CDR3, from cysteine to phenylalanine, totals 14 residues. Just the 42-base CDR3 DNA is kept, in frame starting at base 1. This specimen's treatment or condition label, interpreted: live attenuated yellow fever vaccine strain. PBMCs were isolated from peripheral blood using a standard Ficoll-Paque protocol. CD4 and CD8 T-cell fractions were isolated with Dynabeads CD4 and CD8 positive selection kits. TriZol was used to extract RNA from bulk PBMCs, CD4 and CD8 fractions, and dextramer-positive and dextramer-negative fractions. Comments on this clonotype: No antigen is known for it. Per-base quality was not reported, and no clone a single base away is much larger than it.

Sequenced on an Illumina NovaSeq 6000. TCR cDNA was synthesized by 5'RACE template switching, which introduced a universal primer site and unique molecular identifiers. cDNA synthesis was primed from both the TCR alpha and TCR beta constant segments. Library amplification used two PCR steps, and the second PCR step added sample barcodes and sequencing adapters. Sequencing of the libraries was done on either Illumina HiSeq 2500 (2x100 bp) or NovaSeq (2x150 bp). In the paper's pipeline: MIGEC was used to demultiplex reads and collapse the reads into UMI consensus sequences, and MiXCR was used for V(D)J alignment. Vaccine-responding clonotypes were identified with edgeR using replicate PBMC samples, with FDR below 0.01 and a log2 fold change above 5 up to day 15 being required. Bulk clonotypes were assigned CD4 or CD8 identity according to which sequenced CD4 or CD8 repertoire held them at higher abundance. TCRdb reprocessed the public reads (quality trimming at Q25 with fastp, clone calling with MiXCR) and kept in-frame beta chains. Each record represents a unique CDR3 protein, reported with the most common genes and DNA among its rows. It is TCRdb's table, rather than the study itself, that gives the V and J calls and clone size. Present in this sample are around 250,000 distinct CDR3 sequences, about 5.2% of which were seen just once. The leading ten clones occupy 2.5% to 4% of the sample.

The sequence was obtained from a man aged 18 to 35 who received the YFV17D yellow fever vaccine. This specimen was CD4+ T cells sorted from PBMCs, taken on the day of the yellow fever booster vaccination. The V gene is TRBV2 and the J gene is TRBJ1-2; confidence is insufficient to name the D gene. The sequenced DNA: TGTGCCAGCATCCTCGGTGGTTCGGGCTATGGCTACACCTTC. It specifies CASILGGSGYGYTF.